This T cell receptor (beta chain) comes out of a study of CD4 T cells in relation to SARS-CoV-2 and coronaviruses listed by TCRdb under 2021. About the full investigation: HLA restriction was mapped for shared crossreactive spike epitopes using patient-derived lymphoblastoid cell lines. At the level of individual TCR clonotypes, the study evaluated whether memory CD4+ T cells crossreact between the spike proteins of SARS-CoV-2 and those of common cold coronaviruses. The Adaptive Biotechnologies TCR-sequencing kit was used for samples from a few pre-COVID donors and for the naive versus memory experiments, whereas the other data were Illumina-based. Expansion assays from other donors in the study were sequenced with a different, Illumina-based TCR-beta assay.

Points on this clone: It has no known antigen specificity. No clone much larger than this one lies a single base away; base qualities are absent.

Per the germline V gene (reference sequence), GTSNPN is the CDR1 and SVGIG is the CDR2. From the cysteine through the phenylalanine, the CDR3 covers 14 amino acids. Only CDR3 DNA remains: 42 bases, in frame from the first base. Cut back by 4 bases and 2 bases, the V and J ends lie 14 bases apart. CD4+ T cells from unexposed donors were collected before the COVID-19 pandemic (2011-2018). Naive and memory CD4+ T cells were separated from cryopreserved PBMCs through CD4 enrichment, which was followed by EasySep naive CD4+ T cell enrichment. The leukapheresis product for the unexposed donors was obtained through commercial purchase. PBMCs were isolated from leukapheresis product or whole blood by Ficoll-Paque PLUS gradient centrifugation. The PBMCs went either fresh into the expansion assay or into cryopreservation at -140 degrees C. The QIAamp Micro DNA Kit was used to extract genomic DNA from the CD4+ T cells.

DNA from uncultured naive and memory CD4+ T cells underwent immunoSEQ TCR-beta sequencing at deep resolution. As for the authors' bioinformatics: During preprocessing, nonproductive sequences were removed, along with CDR3s that did not begin with C, did not end with F or W, or were shorter than 7 amino acids. Cultured and uncultured naive and memory CD4+ repertoires were searched for previously identified spike- and CEF-reactive CDR3s. CDR3 homology was measured as pairwise Levenshtein distance, computed with the stringdist R package after trimming three terminal residues from each end. Drawn from immuneACCESS, this table holds only the in-frame rearrangements with V and J called that TCRdb kept. Clones are partly lost; checked studies trace under half to an unresolved V gene and leave the rest unexplained. The V and J calls and clone size were taken over from that table, and D and trimming were inferred from the DNA. In this sample the table shows 60,000 to 75,000 clones, 85% to 95% of which occur a single time. Around 0.21% of the sample lies in the top ten.

Study-wide findings and limitations: Approximately 61% of donors had memory CD4+ clonotypes that crossrecognized SARS-CoV-2 and at least one common cold coronavirus spike. Compared with monoreactive clones, crossreactive clones had significantly weaker SARS-CoV-2-driven expansion, a result consistent with antigenic imprinting. The study was limited by small numbers of patients and tested TCRs. Because no donor provided both pre-pandemic and post-infection samples, tracing the source of pre-existing responses was limited. Sequencing naive versus memory cells indicated that the assay picks up memory recall responses, not primary responses primed during culture. Crossreactivity analysis centred on spike protein, so crossreactivity against other viral proteins was not assessed.

This clonotype originated in a human donor in good health. The rearrangement combines TRBV30 with TRBJ1-2, with a weak D call of TRBD1 (5 bases match). Material for sequencing was naive CD4+ T cells from PBMCs. In light of the paper, this sample's cell subset or site label describes: naive CD4+ T cells isolated by negative enrichment. Here is the DNA: TGTGCCTGGACCTACCTGGGACGGAACTATGGCTACACCTTC. Its amino acids are CAWTYLGRNYGYTF. Reference TRBV30 and TRBJ1-2 genes cover what lies past the CDR3, so the full variable domain is SQTIHQWPATLVQPVGSPLSLECTVEGTSNPNLYWYRQAAGRGLQLLFYSVGIGQISSEVPQNLSASRPQDRQFILSSKKLLLSDSGFYLCAWTYLGRNYGYTFGSGTRLTVV.